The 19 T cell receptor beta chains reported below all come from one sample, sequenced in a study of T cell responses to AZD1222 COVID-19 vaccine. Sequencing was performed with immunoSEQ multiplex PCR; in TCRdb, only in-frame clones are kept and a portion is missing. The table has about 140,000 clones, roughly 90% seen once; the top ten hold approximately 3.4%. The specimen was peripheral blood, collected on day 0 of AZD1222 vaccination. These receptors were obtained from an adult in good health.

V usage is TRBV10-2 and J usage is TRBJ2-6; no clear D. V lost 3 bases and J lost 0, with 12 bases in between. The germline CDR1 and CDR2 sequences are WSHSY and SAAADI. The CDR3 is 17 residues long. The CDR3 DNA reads TGCGCCAGCAGTGATCCTAGTTTACCCTCTGGGGCCAACGTCCTGACTTTC. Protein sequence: CASSDPSLPSGANVLTF.

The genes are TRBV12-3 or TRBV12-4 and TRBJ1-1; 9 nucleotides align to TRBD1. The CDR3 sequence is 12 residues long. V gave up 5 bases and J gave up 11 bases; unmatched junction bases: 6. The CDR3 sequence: CASSPGQGAAFF. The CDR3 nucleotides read TGTGCCAGCAGTCCGGGACAGGGTGCCGCTTTCTTT.

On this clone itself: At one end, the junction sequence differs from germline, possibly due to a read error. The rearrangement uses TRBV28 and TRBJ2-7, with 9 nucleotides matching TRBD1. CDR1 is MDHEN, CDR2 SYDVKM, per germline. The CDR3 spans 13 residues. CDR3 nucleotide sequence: TGTGCCAGCAGTTTAAAGCGGATGGGACAGGGAGGCTTC. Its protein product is CASSLKRMGQGGF.

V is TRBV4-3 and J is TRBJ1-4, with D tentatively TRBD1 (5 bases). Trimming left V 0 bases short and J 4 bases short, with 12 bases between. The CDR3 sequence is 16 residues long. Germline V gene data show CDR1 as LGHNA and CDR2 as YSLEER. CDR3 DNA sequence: TGCGCCAGCAGCCAAGATCAAACAGGACGTAATGAAAAACTGTTTTTT. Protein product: CASSQDQTGRNEKLFF.

In DNA, the CDR3 is TGTGCCAGTAGTATCAGCTCGGGCCTAGCGGGAGCCAGATCCTACAATGAGCAGTTCTTC. It is translated as CASSISSGLAGARSYNEQFF. V and J are TRBV19 and TRBJ2-1; 10 bases agree with TRBD2. From germline, CDR1 is LNHDA and CDR2 SQIVND (reference sequence). Trimming cost V 3 bases and J 1 base; bases outside gene matches: 15. CDR3 size: 20 residues. The full variable domain, completed using reference TRBV19 and TRBJ2-1, is DGGITQSPKYLFRKEGQNVTLSCEQNLNHDAMYWYRQDPGQGLRLIYYSQIVNDFQKGDIAEGYSVSREKKESFPLTVTSAQKNPTAFYLCASSISSGLAGARSYNEQFFGPGTRLTVL.

The CDR3 is CSARGGGEAFF. The CDR3 region has the DNA TGCAGTGCTAGGGGCGGGGGCGAAGCTTTCTTT. The chain carries TRBV20-1 and TRBJ1-1, with D possibly matching TRBD1 (6 bases). Germline values: CDR1 DFQATT, CDR2 SNEGSKA (reference sequence). This CDR3 is built from 11 residues. The V gene lost 3 bases and the J gene lost 8 bases, with 10 bases spanning the gap.

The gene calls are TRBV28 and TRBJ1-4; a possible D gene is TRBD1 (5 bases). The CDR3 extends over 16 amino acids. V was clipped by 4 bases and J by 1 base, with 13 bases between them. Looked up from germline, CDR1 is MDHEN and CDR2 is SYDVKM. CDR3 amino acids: CASSWTPGRTNEKLFF. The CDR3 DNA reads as TGTGCCAGCAGTTGGACTCCAGGGAGAACTAATGAAAAACTGTTTTTT. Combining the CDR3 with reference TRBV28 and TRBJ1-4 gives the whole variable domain DVKVTQSSRYLVKRTGEKVFLECVQDMDHENMFWYRQDPGLGLRLIYFSYDVKMKEKGDIPEGYSVSREKKERFSLILESASTNQTSMYLCASSWTPGRTNEKLFFGSGTQLSVL.

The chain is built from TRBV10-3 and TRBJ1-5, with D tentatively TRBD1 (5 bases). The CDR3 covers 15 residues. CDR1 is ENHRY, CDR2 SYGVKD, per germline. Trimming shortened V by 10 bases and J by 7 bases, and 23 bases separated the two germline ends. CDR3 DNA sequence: TGTGCCACCCAGGGCCACAACCCCCCGGAGCAGCCCCAGCATTTT. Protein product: CATQGHNPPEQPQHF.

CDR3 DNA: TGCGCCAGCAGTCGGGACAGCGGCGCCACCGGGGAGCTGTTTTTT. As protein: CASSRDSGATGELFF. The V gene is TRBV10-1, the J gene TRBJ2-2; 7 nucleotides agree with TRBD1. V shed 5 bases, J shed 4 bases, and the junction held 7 bases outside the gene matches. Per germline, CDR1 WNHNN and CDR2 SYGVQD (reference sequence). The CDR3 has 15 amino acids.

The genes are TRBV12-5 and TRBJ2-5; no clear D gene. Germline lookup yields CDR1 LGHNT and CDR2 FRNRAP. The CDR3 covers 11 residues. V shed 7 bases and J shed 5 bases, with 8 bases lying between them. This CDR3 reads CASATLETQYF. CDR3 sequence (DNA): TGTGCTAGTGCTACCTTGGAGACCCAGTACTTC.

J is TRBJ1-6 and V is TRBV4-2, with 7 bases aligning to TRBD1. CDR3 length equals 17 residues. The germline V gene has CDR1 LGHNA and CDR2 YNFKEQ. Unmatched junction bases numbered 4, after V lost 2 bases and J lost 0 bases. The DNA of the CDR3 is TGTGCCAGCAGCCAACTTGGACAGGACTCCTATAATTCACCCCTCCACTTT. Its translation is CASSQLGQDSYNSPLHF.

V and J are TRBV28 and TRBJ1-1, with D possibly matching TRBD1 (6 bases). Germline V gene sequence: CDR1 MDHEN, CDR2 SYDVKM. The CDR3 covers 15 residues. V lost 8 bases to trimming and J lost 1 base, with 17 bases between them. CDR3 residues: CASVTGSAWNTEAFF. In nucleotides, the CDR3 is TGTGCCAGCGTCACAGGGTCCGCATGGAACACTGAAGCTTTCTTT. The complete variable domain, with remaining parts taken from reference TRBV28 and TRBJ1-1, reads DVKVTQSSRYLVKRTGEKVFLECVQDMDHENMFWYRQDPGLGLRLIYFSYDVKMKEKGDIPEGYSVSREKKERFSLILESASTNQTSMYLCASVTGSAWNTEAFFGQGTRLTVV.

Here the CDR3 reads CASSVGGDYNEQFF. CDR3 DNA sequence: TGCGCCAGCAGCGTAGGGGGCGATTACAATGAGCAGTTCTTC. V gene TRBV5-1 combines with J gene TRBJ2-1; 7 nucleotides match TRBD1. Germline V gene lookup returns CDR1 SGHRS and CDR2 YFSETQ. The CDR3 consists of 14 residues. V shed 4 bases and J 4 bases; nucleotides not matched to a gene: 5.

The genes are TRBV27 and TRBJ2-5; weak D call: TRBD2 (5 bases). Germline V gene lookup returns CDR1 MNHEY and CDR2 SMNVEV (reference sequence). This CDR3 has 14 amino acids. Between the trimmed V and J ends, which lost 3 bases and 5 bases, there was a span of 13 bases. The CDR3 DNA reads TGTGCCAGCAGTTTCCTCGACGGGGTGGAGACCCAGTACTTC. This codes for CASSFLDGVETQYF.

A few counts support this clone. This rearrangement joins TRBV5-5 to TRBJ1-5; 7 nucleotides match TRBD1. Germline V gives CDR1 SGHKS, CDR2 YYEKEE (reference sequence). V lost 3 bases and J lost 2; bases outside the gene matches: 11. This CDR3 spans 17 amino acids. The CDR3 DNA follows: TGTGCCAGCAGCTACGAACCCATAGACAGGGGCAATCAGCCCCAGCATTTT. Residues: CASSYEPIDRGNQPQHF.

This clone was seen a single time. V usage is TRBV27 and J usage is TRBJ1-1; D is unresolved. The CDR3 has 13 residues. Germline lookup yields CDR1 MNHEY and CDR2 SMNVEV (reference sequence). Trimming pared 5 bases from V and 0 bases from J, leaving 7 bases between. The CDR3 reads CASSRTMNTEAFF. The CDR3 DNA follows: TGTGCCAGCAGTCGCACAATGAACACTGAAGCTTTCTTT.

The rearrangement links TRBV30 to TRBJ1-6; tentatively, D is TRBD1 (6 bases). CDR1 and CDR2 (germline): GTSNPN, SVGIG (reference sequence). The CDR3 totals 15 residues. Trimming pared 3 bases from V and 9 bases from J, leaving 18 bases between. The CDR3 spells CAWRFWQGRSSPLHF. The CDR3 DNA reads TGTGCCTGGAGGTTTTGGCAGGGGAGAAGTTCACCCCTCCACTTT.

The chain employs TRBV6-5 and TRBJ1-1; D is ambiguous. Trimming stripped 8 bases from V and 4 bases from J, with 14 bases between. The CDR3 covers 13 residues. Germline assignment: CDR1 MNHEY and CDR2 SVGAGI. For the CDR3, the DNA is TGTGCCAGCCATCATACGGTGGGCACTGAAGCTTTCTTT. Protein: CASHHTVGTEAFF.

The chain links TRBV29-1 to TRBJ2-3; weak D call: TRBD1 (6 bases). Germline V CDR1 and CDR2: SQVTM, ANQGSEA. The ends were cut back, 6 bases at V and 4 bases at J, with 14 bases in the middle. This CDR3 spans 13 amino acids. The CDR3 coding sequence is TGCAGCGTATCAAGACCAGGGGCAGATACGCAGTATTTT. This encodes CSVSRPGADTQYF.